This TCR beta chain was sequenced for a study of PD-1 blockade in classical Hodgkin lymphoma. In every patient, relapse followed autologous stem cell transplantation, while exposure to brentuximab vedotin differed. This clone was recorded a few times. Its antigen is undetermined. The identical CDR3 is also encoded by other nucleotide sequences in the sample. This CDR3 spans 13 amino acids. Germline CDR1 reads SEHNR; CDR2 reads FQNEAQ (reference sequence). Trimming took off 3 bases at V and 0 bases at J, with 6 bases between the two ends. Findings and limits, study-wide: Lower baseline TCR diversity marked trial partial responders and progressors. Still unresolved is the cause of the repertoire differences, which may be disease activity or prior therapy. Relapsed/refractory patients reportedly had lower baseline diversity than newly diagnosed patients. A significant rise in TCR diversity was seen by C4D1 for CD4+ cells but not for CD8+ cells.

The method was immunoSEQ multiplex PCR; TCRdb's version includes in-frame clones alone and lacks a portion of them. Of 90,000 to 100,000 clones listed, 80% to 90% are singletons. The chain recombines TRBV7-9 with TRBJ2-7, with D perhaps matching TRBD1 (5 bases). The TCR comes from a human donor with classical Hodgkin lymphoma. Sample: peripheral blood mononuclear cells (PBMCs), taken before the second cycle of nivolumab. The chain's CDR3 is CASSFDSSYEQYF. As DNA, the CDR3 is TGTGCCAGCAGCTTTGACAGCTCCTACGAGCAGTACTTC.